These 28 T cell receptor beta chains came from one sample sequenced in a study of cytomegalovirus exposure and HLA in healthy donors. Primers included in the PCR were 60 Vbeta and 13 Jbeta primers. Produced via immunoSEQ multiplex PCR; TCRdb's table is partial and in-frame only. The data hold some 200,000 clones, with 60% to 85% observed a single time. The sequencing sample was made of PBMCs. The receptor set was obtained from a girl aged 5-17 years in good health and CMV-seropositive.

This clone was seen a few times. The chain employs TRBV18 and TRBJ2-7; 7 nucleotides match TRBD1. CDR1 and CDR2 from the germline V gene are KGHSH and LQKENI. The length of the CDR3 is 15 residues. Germline trimming cut 4 bases from V and 5 bases from J; bases unmatched to any gene: 11. CDR3 amino acids: CASSLPGQMPHEQYF. The CDR3 nucleotides are TGTGCCAGCTCACTTCCGGGACAGATGCCCCACGAGCAGTACTTC.

This clone was seen a few times. The gene calls are TRBV11-2 and TRBJ1-2, with D possibly TRBD1 on 5 matching bases. Between the trimmed V and J ends, which lost 5 bases and 5 bases, there was a span of 15 bases. Germline CDR1 and CDR2: SGHAT and FQNNGV. The CDR3 has 14 residues. CDR3 in DNA: TGTGCCAGCAGCCAACATCAAGGGGATTATGGCTACACCTTC. Residues: CASSQHQGDYGYTF. The full variable domain, completed using reference TRBV11-2 and TRBJ1-2, is EAGVAQSPRYKIIEKRQSVAFWCNPISGHATLYWYQQILGQGPKLLIQFQNNGVVDDSQLPKDRFSAERLKGVDSTLKIQPAKLEDSAVYLCASSQHQGDYGYTFGSGTRLTVV.

The V and J genes are TRBV5-1 and TRBJ1-6; no clear D gene. Germline V gene data show CDR1 as SGHRS and CDR2 as YFSETQ. The V end was cut by 3 bases, the J end by 1 base, with 8 bases between. This CDR3 is 15 amino acids long. Here the CDR3 DNA reads TGCGCCAGCAGCTGCCGGGGTTCCTATAATTCACCCCTCCACTTT. Translated, it gives CASSCRGSYNSPLHF.

The chain carries TRBV6-5 and TRBJ2-2; TRBD1 matches 7 bases. Germline-derived CDR1 and CDR2 are MNHEY and SVGAGI. There are 15 residues in the CDR3. The V segment lost 5 bases and the J segment 5 bases; nucleotides outside the gene matches: 8. The CDR3, as DNA: TGTGCCAGCAGTCCCGACAGGGCGGAGACCGGGGAGCTGTTTTTT. Translation: CASSPDRAETGELFF.

The chain employs TRBV19 and TRBJ2-2; D may be TRBD1 (7 bases). Germline V gives CDR1 LNHDA, CDR2 SQIVND (reference sequence). Trimming took off 7 bases at V and 6 bases at J, with 12 bases between the two ends. The CDR3 consists of 13 residues. The CDR3 here is CASTRGAAGELFF. The CDR3 nucleotides are TGTGCCAGTACCAGGGGGGCAGCCGGGGAGCTGTTTTTT.

V is TRBV5-4 and J is TRBJ1-4, with 8 nucleotides matching TRBD1. The V segment lost 3 bases and the J segment 8 bases; nucleotides outside the gene matches: 9. This CDR3 has 15 amino acids. CDR1 and CDR2 from the germline V gene are SGHNT and YYREEE (reference sequence). CDR3 region: CASSSQGASKEKLFF. CDR3 in DNA: TGTGCCAGCAGCTCCCAGGGGGCTTCGAAGGAAAAACTGTTTTTT.

The chain uses TRBV18 and TRBJ2-5, with D perhaps matching TRBD1 (6 bases). The CDR3 contains 14 residues. V lost 3 bases to trimming and J lost 1 base, with 9 bases between them. Germline V gene sequence: CDR1 KGHSH, CDR2 LQKENI. The DNA for the CDR3 is TGTGCCAGCTCACCGGGGACACCCCAAGAGACCCAGTACTTC. Its protein is CASSPGTPQETQYF. The full variable domain, rest sourced from reference TRBV18 and TRBJ2-5, is NAGVMQNPRHLVRRRGQEARLRCSPMKGHSHVYWYRQLPEEGLKFMVYLQKENIIDESGMPKERFSAEFPKEGPSILRIQQVVRGDSAAYFCASSPGTPQETQYFGPGTRLLVL.

The rearrangement links TRBV4-3 to TRBJ2-5; D remains ambiguous. The DNA end favors TRBJ2-7, so the J call may be wrong. The length of the CDR3 is 13 residues. Germline V lookup: CDR1 LGHNA, CDR2 YSLEER. The CDR3 sequence is CASSQELSYEQYF. CDR3 coding DNA: TGCGCCAGCAGCCAAGAGCTATCCTACGAGCAGTACTTC.

The chain joins TRBV19 to TRBJ1-3; D is undetermined. CDR3 length: 16 amino acids. Looked up from germline, CDR1 is LNHDA and CDR2 is SQIVND (reference sequence). Trimming cost V 1 base and J 0 bases, with 10 bases left between them. The CDR3: CASSIALSFSGNTIYF. CDR3 DNA sequence: TGTGCCAGTAGTATAGCACTCTCGTTCTCTGGAAACACCATATATTTT. Combining the CDR3 with reference TRBV19 and TRBJ1-3 gives the whole variable domain DGGITQSPKYLFRKEGQNVTLSCEQNLNHDAMYWYRQDPGQGLRLIYYSQIVNDFQKGDIAEGYSVSREKKESFPLTVTSAQKNPTAFYLCASSIALSFSGNTIYFGEGSWLTVV.

For this clone: The same CDR3 arises from other DNA sequences in this sample as well. This chain links TRBV4-3 with TRBJ1-4; 8 bases are shared with TRBD1. The germline CDR1 and CDR2 sequences are LGHNA and YSLEER. The CDR3 is 14 amino acids. The V segment lost 3 bases and the J segment 5 bases; nucleotides outside the gene matches: 2. For the CDR3, the DNA is TGCGCCAGCAGCCACGACAGGGGAAATGAAAAACTGTTTTTT. Its protein is CASSHDRGNEKLFF.

The chain carries TRBV10-1 and TRBJ2-1, with 7 bases matching TRBD2. Germline assignment: CDR1 WNHNN and CDR2 SYGVQD (reference sequence). The CDR3 contains 16 residues. Trimming at V came to 1 base and at J to 2 bases, leaving 5 bases not matched to a gene. The CDR3 DNA is TGCGCCAGCAGTGAGTACGGGGGGTTCCCCTACAATGAGCAGTTCTTC. Protein product: CASSEYGGFPYNEQFF.

This chain uses TRBV9 with TRBJ2-3, with TRBD2 identical over 11 bases. In germline, CDR1 is SGDLS, CDR2 YYNGEE. V shed 0 bases and J 6 bases; nucleotides not matched to a gene: 6. The CDR3 covers 16 residues. CDR3 nucleotide sequence: TGTGCCAGCAGCGTAGGTATAGCGGGGGGGCCCGATACGCAGTATTTT. Its protein is CASSVGIAGGPDTQYF. Drawing the rest from reference TRBV9 and TRBJ2-3, the complete variable domain is DSGVTQTPKHLITATGQRVTLRCSPRSGDLSVYWYQQSLDQGLQFLIQYYNGEERAKGNILERFSAQQFPDLHSELNLSSLELGDSALYFCASSVGIAGGPDTQYFGPGTRLTVL.

This chain uses TRBV7-2 with TRBJ2-5; 14 nucleotides line up with TRBD2. Germline lookup yields CDR1 SGHTA and CDR2 FQGNSA. With V trimmed by 3 bases and J by 5 bases, 2 bases remained unmatched. The CDR3 loop spans 15 amino acids. CDR3 in amino acids: CASSFRLAGGETQYF. In DNA, the CDR3 is TGTGCCAGCAGCTTTCGACTAGCGGGGGGGGAGACCCAGTACTTC.

The rearrangement links TRBV5-1 to TRBJ1-2; 8 bases agree with TRBD1. Germline trimming cut 4 bases from V and 0 bases from J; bases unmatched to any gene: 14. CDR1 and CDR2 from the germline V gene are SGHRS and YFSETQ. CDR3 length: 18 residues. CDR3 protein: CASSRSGTGTPSNYGYTF. Written as DNA, the CDR3 is TGCGCCAGCAGCAGGTCCGGGACAGGCACACCTTCTAACTATGGCTACACCTTC.

The rearrangement uses TRBV6-5 and TRBJ1-1; 9 bases line up with TRBD1. The V and J ends lost 6 bases and 6 bases, in that order; junction bases with no gene match: 8. CDR3 length: 14 amino acids. The germline gives CDR1 MNHEY, CDR2 SVGAGI. For the CDR3, the DNA is TGTGCCAGCAGAAAACAGGGGGCCGTCTCTGAAGCTTTCTTT. Protein product: CASRKQGAVSEAFF.

The V gene is TRBV21-1, the J gene TRBJ1-1; the DNA was not used to check the table's D call, TRBD1. TRBV21-1 is a pseudogene locus. This CDR3 has 15 amino acids. CDR3 in amino acids: CASSKGAGWGTEAFF. For the CDR3, the DNA is TGTGCCAGCAGCAAAGGGGCAGGGTGGGGCACTGAAGCTTTCTTT.

The J gene is TRBJ2-7, the V gene TRBV5-5; tentative D call: TRBD1 (6 bases). V lost 4 bases and J lost 2, with 13 bases in between. There are 14 residues in the CDR3. Per germline, CDR1 SGHKS and CDR2 YYEKEE (reference sequence). CDR3 bases: TGTGCCAGCAGCCAGGGGCAGGGGCCCTACGAGCAGTACTTC. Translation gives CASSQGQGPYEQYF.

J is TRBJ2-7 and V is TRBV27, with a weak D call TRBD1 (5 bases). CDR1 is MNHEY, CDR2 SMNVEV, per germline (reference sequence). The V gene lost 5 bases and the J gene lost 2 bases, with 10 bases spanning the gap. The CDR3 is 13 amino acids. CDR3 sequence reads: CASSPQGTYEQYF. In nucleotides, the CDR3 is TGTGCCAGCAGTCCTCAGGGAACCTACGAGCAGTACTTC.

CDR3 sequence reads: CAWRRGTSGGANTGELFF. The CDR3 region has the DNA TGTGCCTGGAGGAGGGGGACTAGCGGGGGGGCGAACACCGGGGAGCTGTTTTTT. The chain combines TRBV30 with TRBJ2-2; 16 bases align to TRBD2. The J segment lost 0 bases and the V segment lost 3 bases, leaving 4 bases of the junction unmatched. Germline loops: CDR1 GTSNPN, CDR2 SVGIG (reference sequence). This CDR3 has 18 amino acids.

The chain carries TRBV25-1 and TRBJ2-1; 7 nucleotides agree with TRBD1. Germline CDR1 reads MGHDK; CDR2 reads SYGVNS. The CDR3 length is 12 residues. CDR3 DNA sequence: TGTGGTTACAGGGGCCGCTACAATGAGCAGTTCTTC. Protein: CGYRGRYNEQFF.

The chain carries TRBV19 and TRBJ2-1, with 16 bases that match TRBD2. Germline CDR1 is LNHDA and CDR2 is SQIVND (reference sequence). Losses at the gene ends were 5 bases for V and 7 bases for J; bases not matched to a gene: 14. CDR3 length equals 19 residues. CDR3 nucleotides: TGTGCCAGTAGTGCGGGACTAGCGGGGGGGCGTGGGGACCGGAATGAGCAGTTCTTC. Translating it yields CASSAGLAGGRGDRNEQFF.

This rearrangement joins TRBV7-7 to TRBJ2-1; TRBD2 matches at 9 bases. The CDR3 is made up of 15 amino acids. After removal of 4 bases from V and 4 bases from J, the junction contained 5 bases not matched to a gene. CDR1 and CDR2 (germline): SSHAT, FNYEAQ (reference sequence). CDR3 loop: CASSSIAGAYNEQFF. The CDR3 nucleotides read TGTGCCAGCAGCTCGATAGCGGGGGCGTACAATGAGCAGTTCTTC.

The rearrangement links TRBV4-3 to TRBJ2-1; the D gene is possibly TRBD1 (5 bases). This CDR3 has 16 residues. Germline V gives CDR1 LGHNA, CDR2 YSLEER. The V gene lost 0 bases and the J gene lost 2 bases, with 11 bases spanning the gap. The CDR3 bases are TGCGCCAGCAGCCAAGATTTTCCAGGGACCTACAATGAGCAGTTCTTC. Translation gives CASSQDFPGTYNEQFF.

The chain couples TRBV30 to TRBJ2-1; D is ambiguous. Deletions cut 0 bases from V and 5 bases from J, with 8 bases between. CDR1 and CDR2 (germline): GTSNPN, SVGIG (reference sequence). There are 13 residues in the CDR3. The CDR3 protein is CAWSVHTNNEQFF. In nucleotides, the CDR3 is TGTGCCTGGAGTGTACACACAAACAATGAGCAGTTCTTC.

This clone was detected only a few times. The chain employs TRBV4-3 and TRBJ2-1; the match to TRBD2 covers 9 bases. V lost 0 bases and J lost 0; bases outside the gene matches: 9. Germline lookup yields CDR1 LGHNA and CDR2 YSLEER. CDR3 length equals 19 residues. CDR3 in DNA: TGCGCCAGCAGCCAAGATCTGGGACTAGCAAACCCCTCCTACAATGAGCAGTTCTTC. It specifies CASSQDLGLANPSYNEQFF.

For this clone: At the DNA level, this CDR3 is encoded by other sequences in the same sample as well. The chain has TRBV11-2 and TRBJ2-2; D is possibly TRBD2 (7 bases). This CDR3 comprises 17 residues. The germline V and J ends were trimmed by 5 bases and 1 base, with 17 bases remaining between them. Germline-derived CDR1 and CDR2 are SGHAT and FQNNGV. This CDR3 reads CASSRGGQRGNTGELFF. CDR3 sequence (DNA): TGTGCCAGCAGCAGGGGGGGCCAGCGAGGGAACACCGGGGAGCTGTTTTTT.

The genes are TRBV10-2 and TRBJ1-5, with a possible D match to TRBD1 (6 bases). CDR3 length equals 12 residues. The V end was cut by 3 bases, the J end by 6 bases, with 6 bases between. Germline values: CDR1 WSHSY, CDR2 SAAADI. CDR3 region: CASSEQGQPQHF. CDR3 DNA: TGCGCCAGCAGTGAACAGGGTCAGCCCCAGCATTTT.

This clone was observed once. This chain links TRBV5-4 with TRBJ2-1; TRBD1 agrees at 12 bases. Losses at the gene ends were 3 bases for V and 3 bases for J; bases not matched to a gene: 4. Germline loops: CDR1 SGHNT, CDR2 YYREEE (reference sequence). The CDR3 consists of 16 residues. CDR3 DNA: TGTGCCAGCAGCTCCCGGGACAGGGGGCTCTACAATGAGCAGTTCTTC. Translation gives CASSSRDRGLYNEQFF.